Given below is one T cell receptor beta chain in context. This clonotype was detected many times. Its binding antigen is unknown. No much larger clone is present one base from it, and per-base qualities are unavailable. Libraries came from 5' RACE. Data came from a NextSeq 500. To correct for sequencing error and PCR bias, the TCR library protocol tagged individual cDNA molecules with unique molecular identifiers. Both TCR alpha and beta chains were sequenced, and tight co-correlation was observed between alpha and beta sequence abundances in each sample. As for the original processing: Decombinator V4 was used to perform V gene, J gene and CDR3 annotation of TCR sequences. Expanded TCRs were defined as changing significantly between any two time points under a Poisson model with p below 0.0001. TCR abundances were normalised to the total number of TCRs sequenced per sample and expressed as counts per million. TRAV1-2 paired with TRAJ12, TRAJ20 or TRAJ33 defined MAIT TCRs, while TRAV10 paired with TRAJ18 defined iNKT TCRs. A search of VDJdb, accessed on 1 November 2021, was run for TCRs annotated to CMV, EBV and SARS-CoV-2, with TCRs annotated for multiple antigens excluded. TCRdb reprocessed the public reads (quality trimming at Q25 with fastp, clone calling with MiXCR) and kept in-frame beta chains. When rows share a CDR3 protein, they turn into one entry using the most common DNA and genes. It is TCRdb's table, rather than the study itself, that gives the V and J calls and clone size. The sample table holds 35,000 to 45,000 distinct CDR3 sequences, of which 5.3% were seen once. Roughly 27% of the sample is in the top ten clones.

This was a case-control study nested in a cohort of healthcare workers in London, UK, who had nasopharyngeal swab PCR tests and blood samples taken every week. Healthcare workers were recruited between 23 and 31 March 2020, during the week of the UK lockdown, and were followed weekly for up to about 15 weeks. This sample is part of a study of early T cells in non-severe SARS-CoV-2 infection listed by TCRdb under 2021. About the investigation overall: Because TCR sequencing was done on bulk RNA from unsorted whole blood, the alpha and beta chains could not be paired. What the study reported, not specific to this receptor: Matching against VDJdb was skewed toward anti-spike CD8 responses, likely underestimated virus-specific expansions, and missed private and CD4 specificities.

From the germline V gene (reference sequence), CDR1 is DFQATT and CDR2 is SNEGSKA. The junction shows trimming of 4 bases on V and 5 bases on J, and the gene matches do not reach 7 bases of it. The CDR3 starts with the cysteine, ends with the phenylalanine, and has 15 residues. Only the CDR3 region is kept as DNA, spanning 45 bases read in frame from base 1. The sequencing input was whole blood. The TCR comes from an adult who was a healthcare worker with PCR-confirmed SARS-CoV-2 infection or an uninfected control (not recorded which). In this chain, TRBV20-1 is recombined with TRBJ2-5; 13 of the junction bases match TRBD2. Read as DNA, the sequence is TGCAGTGCTAAAGCGGGACTAGCGGGGTTGGAGACCCAGTACTTC. Its translation reads: CSAKAGLAGLETQYF.